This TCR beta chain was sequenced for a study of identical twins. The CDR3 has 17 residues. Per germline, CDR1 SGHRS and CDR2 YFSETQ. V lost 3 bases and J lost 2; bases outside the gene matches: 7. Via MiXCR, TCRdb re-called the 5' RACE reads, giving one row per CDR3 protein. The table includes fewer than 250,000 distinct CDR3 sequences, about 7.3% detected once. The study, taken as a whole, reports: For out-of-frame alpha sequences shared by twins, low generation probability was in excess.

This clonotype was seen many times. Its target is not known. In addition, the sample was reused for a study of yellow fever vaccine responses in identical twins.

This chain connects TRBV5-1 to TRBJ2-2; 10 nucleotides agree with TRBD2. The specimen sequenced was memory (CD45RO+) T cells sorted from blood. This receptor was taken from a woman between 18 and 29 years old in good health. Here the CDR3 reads CASSYGGTSVNTGELFF. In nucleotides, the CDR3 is TGCGCCAGCAGCTACGGCGGGACTAGCGTAAACACCGGGGAGCTGTTTTTT.